The rows below give T cell receptor beta chains drawn from one sample of a study of cytotoxic CD8 clonotypes in ibrutinib-treated CLL. Profiled with immunoSEQ multiplex PCR; TCRdb holds only in-frame clones, not every one. Here the sample spans about 68,000 clones, about two thirds being singletons. Sequences were derived from PBMCs, sampled after 12 months of ibrutinib treatment. Receptor source: a human donor with chronic lymphocytic leukemia. CDR3s include the opening cysteine and the closing phenylalanine or tryptophan. Fields, in order: CDR3 protein, V gene.

CDR3: CASSPDRGLGETQYF
V: TRBV6-6

CDR3: CASSKQGASEKLFF
V: TRBV2

CDR3: CAWSVASGGYNEQFF
V: TRBV30

CDR3: CASSIAAGPEKLFF
V: TRBV19

CDR3: CASSERIGQGVYTF
V: TRBV7-6

CDR3: CASRAGTGTIYEQYF
V: TRBV6-5

CDR3: CASSVLAHTGELFF
V: TRBV6-4

CDR3: CASSLPGLPYEQYF
V: TRBV6-5

CDR3: CASSLLGGATNEKLFF
V: TRBV5-4

CDR3: CAWSVARKETQYF
V: TRBV30